Each of the 24 T cell receptor beta chains below was sequenced from the same sample in a study of cytomegalovirus exposure and HLA in healthy donors. Using immunoSEQ multiplex PCR, the repertoire was profiled, and TCRdb retains in-frame clones only, with some absent. This sample has 90,000 to 100,000 clones, with under 95% found just once. Sequenced sample: PBMCs. All receptors come from a woman aged 25 to 39 in good health and CMV-seropositive.

This sequence joins TRBV5-3 and TRBJ1-2; D unresolved. TRBV5-3 has ORF status, its function being uncertain. V was shortened by 0 bases and J by 7 bases, with 16 bases between the two germline ends. The CDR3 extends over 15 amino acids. CDR3 bases: TGTGCCAGAAGCTTGGTTGGAAGAACTAATTGTGGCTACACCTTC. Protein sequence: CARSLVGRTNCGYTF.

This chain links TRBV19 with TRBJ2-4; D is unclear. The ends were cut back, 3 bases at V and 0 bases at J, with 6 bases in the middle. From germline, CDR1 is LNHDA and CDR2 SQIVND (reference sequence). This CDR3 has 14 residues. In nucleotides, the CDR3 is TGTGCCAGTAGTATTGAGGTAGCCAAAAACATTCAGTACTTC. The encoded protein is CASSIEVAKNIQYF.

The chain is built from TRBV9 and TRBJ1-1; 8 positions match TRBD1. Unmatched junction bases numbered 3, after V lost 4 bases and J lost 1 base. The germline V gene has CDR1 SGDLS and CDR2 YYNGEE. CDR3 length equals 14 residues. The CDR3 nucleotides read TGTGCCAGCAGCTTTGGACAGGGGAACACTGAAGCTTTCTTT. It encodes CASSFGQGNTEAFF. The full variable domain, with the rest looked up from reference TRBV9 and TRBJ1-1, is DSGVTQTPKHLITATGQRVTLRCSPRSGDLSVYWYQQSLDQGLQFLIQYYNGEERAKGNILERFSAQQFPDLHSELNLSSLELGDSALYFCASSFGQGNTEAFFGQGTRLTVV.

The chain is built from TRBV29-1 and TRBJ1-2; D is ambiguous. There are 15 residues in the CDR3. Trimming removed 0 bases from V and 2 bases from J, with 13 bases in between. Germline V lookup: CDR1 SQVTM, CDR2 ANQGSEA. CDR3 protein: CSVEEEAGRNYGYTF. The CDR3 DNA follows: TGCAGCGTTGAAGAGGAGGCAGGCCGGAACTATGGCTACACCTTC. Based on the CDR3 plus reference TRBV29-1 and TRBJ1-2, the full variable domain is SAVISQKPSRDICQRGTSLTIQCQVDSQVTMMFWYRQQPGQSLTLIATANQGSEATYESGFVIDKFPISRPNLTFSTLTVSNMSPEDSSIYLCSVEEEAGRNYGYTFGSGTRLTVV.

The chain carries TRBV9 and TRBJ2-2; TRBD1 agrees at 7 bases. The CDR3 consists of 15 residues. From germline, CDR1 is SGDLS and CDR2 YYNGEE. J gave up 3 bases and V 1 base, and 3 bases lay outside the gene matches. CDR3 residues: CASSVQGEYTGELFF. CDR3 coding DNA: TGTGCCAGCAGCGTACAGGGGGAGTACACCGGGGAGCTGTTTTTT.

This clone has only one observation. The chain has TRBV30 and TRBJ1-5; TRBD1 might be the D (5 bases). V gave up 4 bases and J gave up 3 bases, with 13 bases separating them. This CDR3 has 14 amino acids. Germline values: CDR1 GTSNPN, CDR2 SVGIG (reference sequence). The DNA for the CDR3 is TGTGCCTGGAACCAGGGACTCCTCAATCAGCCCCAGCATTTT. It specifies CAWNQGLLNQPQHF. The full variable domain, with the rest looked up from reference TRBV30 and TRBJ1-5, is SQTIHQWPATLVQPVGSPLSLECTVEGTSNPNLYWYRQAAGRGLQLLFYSVGIGQISSEVPQNLSASRPQDRQFILSSKKLLLSDSGFYLCAWNQGLLNQPQHFGDGTRLSIL.

This chain links TRBV7-8 with TRBJ2-1; TRBD1 matches 7 bases. Trimming at V came to 5 bases and at J to 5 bases, leaving 9 bases not matched to a gene. Germline CDR1 reads SGHVS; CDR2 reads FQNEAQ. CDR3 length: 15 residues. The CDR3 reads CASSTAGTENNEQFF. Here the CDR3 DNA reads TGTGCCAGCAGCACTGCCGGGACAGAGAACAATGAGCAGTTCTTC.

This chain connects TRBV9 to TRBJ1-5, with D possibly TRBD1 on 5 matching bases. The germline V and J ends were trimmed by 0 bases and 15 bases, with 22 bases remaining between them. The germline CDR1 and CDR2 sequences are SGDLS and YYNGEE. CDR3 size: 15 residues. CDR3 amino acids: CASSVVDTAGTVLHF. The CDR3 bases are TGTGCCAGCAGCGTAGTGGACACGGCTGGCACCGTCCTGCATTTT.

The V gene is TRBV7-3, the J gene TRBJ2-7, with 8 bases aligning to TRBD1. CDR1 is SGHTA and CDR2 is FQGTGA in the germline V gene. The CDR3 length is 13 residues. J was trimmed by 3 bases and V by 4 bases; bases with no gene match: 2. The CDR3 sequence is CASSSGQDYEQYF. CDR3 nucleotides: TGTGCCAGCAGCTCGGGACAGGACTACGAGCAGTACTTC.

This chain joins TRBV9 and TRBJ2-7; 10 nucleotides align to TRBD2. V shed 0 bases, J shed 2 bases, and the junction held 5 bases outside the gene matches. The V gene's germline CDR1 is SGDLS and CDR2 YYNGEE. There are 16 residues in the CDR3. CDR3 DNA sequence: TGTGCCAGCAGCGTAGGCTTTAGCGGGAGGACCTACGAGCAGTACTTC. Translation: CASSVGFSGRTYEQYF.

This clone was seen a few times. This chain uses TRBV28 with TRBJ1-1; perhaps TRBD1 as D (5 bases). V was pared by 6 bases and J by 2 bases, with 19 bases between. The CDR3 covers 16 residues. Looked up from germline, CDR1 is MDHEN and CDR2 is SYDVKM. CDR3 DNA: TGTGCCAGCAGGCACACTTCCGGCGGGACCAACACTGAAGCTTTCTTT. It specifies CASRHTSGGTNTEAFF.

The chain is built from TRBV29-1 and TRBJ2-3; the D gene is possibly TRBD2 (6 bases). Germline assignment: CDR1 SQVTM and CDR2 ANQGSEA. The ends were cut back, 1 base at V and 5 bases at J, with 31 bases in the middle. The CDR3 consists of 20 residues. CDR3: CSVEGRNSPPGTPLVDTQYF. The CDR3 DNA reads as TGCAGCGTTGAAGGCCGAAATTCGCCCCCCGGGACTCCCCTTGTAGATACGCAGTATTTT.

This clone was detected only a few times. The gene calls are TRBV7-8 and TRBJ2-2; no reliable D call. CDR3 length: 17 amino acids. Germline CDR1 reads SGHVS; CDR2 reads FQNEAQ. Trimming stripped 6 bases from V and 0 bases from J, with 17 bases between. CDR3 in DNA: TGTGCCAGCAGTCCTTACGATAGGCGGACGAACACCGGGGAGCTGTTTTTT. It yields the protein CASSPYDRRTNTGELFF.

The CDR3 region is CASSLAGGADEKLFF. The CDR3 nucleotides read TGTGCCAGCAGCTTAGCTGGGGGCGCCGATGAAAAACTGTTTTTT. The chain carries TRBV7-9 and TRBJ1-4, with TRBD1 as a possible D gene (6 bases). Germline lookup yields CDR1 SEHNR and CDR2 FQNEAQ (reference sequence). The CDR3 length is 15 residues. V was trimmed by 0 bases and J by 6 bases, leaving 11 bases between them.

The V and J genes are TRBV19 and TRBJ2-2; D might be TRBD2 (6 bases). The CDR3 length is 21 residues. The V end was cut by 6 bases, the J end by 2 bases, with 31 bases between. Germline CDR1 LNHDA, CDR2 SQIVND (reference sequence). The CDR3 reads CASSRSYRPGSLGPNTGELFF. The CDR3 nucleotides read TGTGCCAGTAGCCGTTCCTACCGCCCCGGGAGTCTGGGTCCAAACACCGGGGAGCTGTTTTTT. Supplemented by reference TRBV19 and TRBJ2-2, the full variable domain reads DGGITQSPKYLFRKEGQNVTLSCEQNLNHDAMYWYRQDPGQGLRLIYYSQIVNDFQKGDIAEGYSVSREKKESFPLTVTSAQKNPTAFYLCASSRSYRPGSLGPNTGELFFGEGSRLTVL.

The CDR3 nucleotides are TGCGCCAGCAGCCCCAGACTAGCCGATACGCAGTATTTT. Translated, it gives CASSPRLADTQYF. V usage is TRBV5-1 and J usage is TRBJ2-3; 7 bases map to TRBD2. Losses at the gene ends were 4 bases for V and 6 bases for J; bases not matched to a gene: 5. This CDR3 contains 13 residues. Germline-derived CDR1 and CDR2 are SGHRS and YFSETQ.

The chain couples TRBV28 to TRBJ1-4, with 7 bases fitting TRBD1. Trimming at V came to 5 bases and at J to 7 bases, leaving 7 bases not matched to a gene. This CDR3 has 14 residues. Germline V gene sequence: CDR1 MDHEN, CDR2 SYDVKM. The CDR3 region is CASSPTGSGEKLFF. The CDR3 nucleotides read TGTGCCAGCAGTCCGACAGGGTCAGGTGAAAAACTGTTTTTT.

With regard to this clone: The same CDR3 is also encoded by other DNA sequences in this sample. V usage is TRBV5-1 and J usage is TRBJ2-1, with 9 bases fitting TRBD2. From germline, CDR1 is SGHRS and CDR2 YFSETQ. This CDR3 spans 15 amino acids. The V and J ends lost 0 bases and 6 bases, in that order; junction bases with no gene match: 4. The CDR3 coding sequence is TGCGCCAGCAGCTTGGAGGCTAGCGGGATCAATGAGCAGTTCTTC. Its protein product is CASSLEASGINEQFF.

The sample holds one count of this clone. The V and J genes are TRBV10-3 and TRBJ2-7, with D tentatively TRBD2 (7 bases). This CDR3 is built from 17 residues. Between the trimmed V and J ends, which lost 5 bases and 3 bases, there was a span of 23 bases. Germline V lookup: CDR1 ENHRY, CDR2 SYGVKD. CDR3 nucleotides: TGTGCCATCAGTCAGGACAGTGGCGGGAGTCTGAACTACGAGCAGTACTTC. Translated, it gives CAISQDSGGSLNYEQYF.

This sequence joins TRBV5-1 and TRBJ2-7; D is perhaps TRBD2 (6 bases). The CDR3 is 13 residues long. The germline V gene has CDR1 SGHRS and CDR2 YFSETQ. The germline V and J ends were trimmed by 2 bases and 7 bases, with 13 bases remaining between them. The CDR3 DNA follows: TGCGCCAGCAGCTTACCGGGACTTTTAGAGCAGTACTTC. The encoded protein is CASSLPGLLEQYF. Full variable domain (remainder filled in from reference TRBV5-1 and TRBJ2-7): KAGVTQTPRYLIKTRGQQVTLSCSPISGHRSVSWYQQTPGQGLQFLFEYFSETQRNKGNFPGRFSGRQFSNSRSEMNVSTLELGDSALYLCASSLPGLLEQYFGPGTRLTVT.

V usage is TRBV7-3 and J usage is TRBJ2-2; D is uncertain. This CDR3 contains 13 residues. Germline loops: CDR1 SGHTA, CDR2 FQGTGA. V lost 6 bases and J 3 bases, leaving 8 bases between the germline ends. The CDR3 region is CASRGKDTGELFF. CDR3 sequence (DNA): TGTGCCAGCAGGGGCAAAGACACCGGGGAGCTGTTTTTT.

The chain is built from TRBV27 and TRBJ2-1, with TRBD2 identical over 9 bases. This CDR3 has 17 amino acids. CDR1 is MNHEY and CDR2 is SMNVEV in the germline V gene (reference sequence). After removal of 0 bases from V and 2 bases from J, the junction contained 5 bases not matched to a gene. The CDR3 spells CASSLSPSGKTYNEQFF. CDR3 nucleotides: TGTGCCAGCAGTTTATCTCCTAGCGGGAAGACCTACAATGAGCAGTTCTTC.

This clone was observed a handful of times. The genes are TRBV28 and TRBJ1-4; D remains ambiguous. The length of the CDR3 is 15 residues. Trimming removed 5 bases at V and 8 bases at J, with 18 bases between. CDR1 is MDHEN, CDR2 SYDVKM, per germline. The CDR3 is CASSAAGVTHEKLFF. In DNA form, the CDR3 reads TGTGCCAGCAGTGCCGCTGGAGTGACTCACGAAAAACTGTTTTTT.

The chain uses TRBV30 and TRBJ2-7; unclear D gene. This CDR3 spans 15 amino acids. In germline, CDR1 is GTSNPN, CDR2 SVGIG (reference sequence). The V end lost 3 bases, the J end lost 2 bases, and 17 bases lay between the germline ends. CDR3: CAWRPPWAETYEQYF. The CDR3 DNA sequence: TGTGCCTGGAGGCCCCCCTGGGCTGAAACCTACGAGCAGTACTTC.